Shown below are 23 T cell receptor beta chains from a single sample sequenced in a study of Graves' ophthalmopathy and Graves' hyperthyroidism. Investigators amplified TCR beta CDR3 regions from RNA transcripts. The workflow started with a first-round RT-PCR run with HTBI primers and then moved on to a second-round multiplex PCR. TCRdb ran MiXCR on the multiplex PCR reads and lists one entry per CDR3 protein. The sample lists about 600,000 distinct CDR3 sequences; under 45% were seen once. The specimen sequenced was peripheral blood or thyroid tissue (not recorded which). Receptor source: an adult man with Graves' hyperthyroidism.

The J gene is TRBJ2-5, the V gene TRBV24-1, with unresolved D. The CDR3 sequence is 16 residues long. Trimming shortened V by 2 bases and J by 5 bases, and 17 bases separated the two germline ends. Per the germline V gene, CDR1 is KGHDR and CDR2 is SFDVKD. The CDR3 DNA is TGTGCCACCAGTGATTCCAGGACGGCTGCCGGGGAGACCCAGTACTTC. Protein product: CATSDSRTAAGETQYF.

A few counts support this clonotype. V is TRBV7-9 and J is TRBJ1-2, with unresolved D. The germline V gene has CDR1 SEHNR and CDR2 FQNEAQ (reference sequence). The CDR3 length is 17 residues. Trimming removed 6 bases from V and 4 bases from J, with 24 bases in between. For the CDR3, the DNA is TGTGCCAGCAGGGGCTCAAGCGAAAGGAACGACGGCTATGGCTACACCTTC. It encodes CASRGSSERNDGYGYTF.

This chain uses TRBV20-1 with TRBJ2-5; 8 nucleotides align to TRBD1. This CDR3 region has 13 residues. Per germline, CDR1 DFQATT and CDR2 SNEGSKA (reference sequence). The V segment lost 4 bases and the J segment 7 bases; nucleotides outside the gene matches: 8. CDR3 DNA sequence: TGCAGTGCTATCGACACGGGGACAGGGACCCAGTACTTC. It is translated as CSAIDTGTGTQYF.

The genes are TRBV7-2 and TRBJ2-5; 7 nucleotides agree with TRBD1. The V gene's germline CDR1 is SGHTA and CDR2 FQGNSA. V was pared by 9 bases and J by 5 bases, with 12 bases of the junction left unmatched. The CDR3 runs 14 residues. CDR3 sequence (DNA): TGTGCCAGGCGTCACCGACAGGGATGGGAGACCCAGTACTTC. Its translation is CARRHRQGWETQYF.

This rearrangement joins TRBV29-1 to TRBJ1-6; perhaps TRBD1 as D (5 bases). CDR3 length: 14 residues. The germline V gene has CDR1 SQVTM and CDR2 ANQGSEA. V lost 2 bases and J lost 7, with 12 bases in between. The CDR3 coding sequence is TGCAGCGTTGAATTTCCAGGGATCAATTCACCCCTCCACTTT. This gives the protein CSVEFPGINSPLHF.

This clonotype was counted once. This clone may be a read error of a much larger clone one base away. This chain connects TRBV20-1 to TRBJ2-5; TRBD1 might be the D (5 bases). V was clipped by 5 bases and J by 5 bases, with 21 bases between them. The CDR3 has 15 residues. Germline-derived CDR1 and CDR2 are DFQATT and SNEGSKA (reference sequence). The CDR3 sequence: CSAGQGATLGETQYF. CDR3 in DNA: TGCAGTGCTGGGCAAGGGGCCACCCTGGGGGAGACCCAGTACTTC.

This chain links TRBV19 with TRBJ1-3, with a weak D call TRBD1 (6 bases). The V end was cut by 5 bases, the J end by 4 bases, with 18 bases between. Germline values: CDR1 LNHDA, CDR2 SQIVND (reference sequence). The CDR3 totals 16 residues. CDR3 sequence: CASSLAGAHRGNTIYF. CDR3 in DNA: TGTGCCAGTAGTTTGGCAGGGGCCCACCGAGGAAACACCATATATTTT.

The sample holds many counts of this clonotype. This sequence joins TRBV29-1 and TRBJ1-2; 9 nucleotides agree with TRBD1. Trimming at V came to 6 bases and at J to 8 bases, leaving 10 bases not matched to a gene. The CDR3 spans 13 residues. Germline CDR1 is SQVTM and CDR2 is ANQGSEA. The CDR3 DNA is TGCAGCGTCGGGTTCCGGGACAGGGTCGGCTACACCTTC. Protein: CSVGFRDRVGYTF.

This rearrangement joins TRBV7-9 to TRBJ2-5; weak D call: TRBD2 (5 bases). Germline CDR1 reads SEHNR; CDR2 reads FQNEAQ (reference sequence). V lost 2 bases, J lost 0 bases, and 13 bases lay in between. The CDR3 spans 16 residues. The CDR3 DNA follows: TGTGCCAGCAGCTTATCCCGGACGGGGTACCAAGAGACCCAGTACTTC. Translated: CASSLSRTGYQETQYF.

This chain links TRBV7-9 with TRBJ2-5; 7 nucleotides agree with TRBD2. Germline V CDR1 and CDR2: SEHNR, FQNEAQ (reference sequence). The CDR3 totals 15 residues. The junction had 10 bases not matched to a gene; V was cut back by 5 bases and J by 4 bases. The CDR3 DNA sequence: TGTGCCAGCAGCCCGACCGAAGTAGCGGGAGAGACCCAGTACTTC. Translated, it gives CASSPTEVAGETQYF.

This clonotype was counted a few times. The V and J genes are TRBV12-3 or TRBV12-4 and TRBJ2-7; D may be TRBD1 (6 bases). This CDR3 is built from 17 residues. V was pared by 5 bases and J by 0 bases, with 20 bases between. This CDR3 reads CASSPFTGPGLSYEQYF. CDR3 bases: TGTGCCAGCAGTCCCTTTACAGGGCCTGGGCTCTCCTACGAGCAGTACTTC.

This clonotype was detected a few times. The rearrangement links TRBV7-9 to TRBJ2-7; 9 bases fit TRBD1. V gave up 4 bases and J gave up 5 bases; unmatched junction bases: 6. The CDR3 length is 14 residues. The germline gives CDR1 SEHNR, CDR2 FQNEAQ (reference sequence). The CDR3 reads CASSSPGQGHEQYF. CDR3 bases: TGTGCCAGCAGCTCCCCGGGACAGGGCCACGAGCAGTACTTC.

This clonotype was seen many times. The chain carries TRBV9 and TRBJ1-2, with 7 bases aligning to TRBD1. CDR1 is SGDLS and CDR2 is YYNGEE in the germline V gene. CDR3 length: 16 amino acids. V lost 0 bases to trimming and J lost 5 bases; unmatched junction nucleotides: 10. CDR3 sequence (DNA): TGTGCCAGCAGCGTAGCTGCGGGACAGAGACAGTATGGCTACACCTTC. It specifies CASSVAAGQRQYGYTF.

In this sample, this clonotype turned up many times. The chain recombines TRBV20-1 with TRBJ1-5; D might be TRBD1 (5 bases). Germline loops: CDR1 DFQATT, CDR2 SNEGSKA (reference sequence). The CDR3 covers 14 residues. Trimming removed 0 bases at V and 7 bases at J, with 13 bases between. The CDR3 spells CSARDGRANQPQHF. DNA of the CDR3: TGCAGTGCTAGAGATGGCAGGGCAAACCAGCCCCAGCATTTT.

This clonotype was counted many times. This chain joins TRBV3-1 and TRBJ1-1; TRBD1 matches 7 bases. Germline V gives CDR1 LGHDT, CDR2 YNNKEL (reference sequence). Unmatched junction bases numbered 3, after V lost 0 bases and J lost 11 bases. CDR3 length: 12 amino acids. As DNA, the CDR3 is TGTGCCAGCAGCCAAGAGACAGGGCGGGCTTTCTTT. Amino acid sequence: CASSQETGRAFF.

The chain employs TRBV7-2 and TRBJ2-3, with 10 positions matching TRBD2. After removal of 3 bases from V and 0 bases from J, the junction contained 3 bases not matched to a gene. This CDR3 is built from 16 residues. The germline gives CDR1 SGHTA, CDR2 FQGNSA. The CDR3 here is CASSFGAGGSTDTQYF. CDR3 coding DNA: TGTGCCAGCAGCTTTGGAGCGGGGGGGAGCACAGATACGCAGTATTTT.

J is TRBJ2-5 and V is TRBV2, with 16 bases aligning to TRBD2. The CDR3 runs 17 residues. Germline V gene data show CDR1 as SNHLY and CDR2 as FYNNEI. V shed 5 bases, J shed 4 bases, and the junction held 7 bases outside the gene matches. The CDR3 DNA follows: TGTGCCAGCAGTACGGGACTAGCGGGGGGGCCAGCAGAGACCCAGTACTTC. Translating it yields CASSTGLAGGPAETQYF. Using reference TRBV2 and TRBJ2-5 for the parts outside the CDR3, the full variable domain is EPEVTQTPSHQVTQMGQEVILRCVPISNHLYFYWYRQILGQKVEFLVSFYNNEISEKSEIFDDQFSVERPDGSNFTLKIRSTKLEDSAMYFCASSTGLAGGPAETQYFGPGTRLLVL.

There are a few counts of this clonotype. The chain has TRBV5-6 and TRBJ2-7, with TRBD2 as a possible D gene (6 bases). CDR1 is SGHDT, CDR2 YYEEEE, per germline. The V and J ends lost 0 bases and 8 bases respectively, with 9 bases between them. The CDR3 extends over 12 amino acids. The CDR3 nucleotides are TGTGCCAGCAGCTTGGCCGGGGGTAAGCAGTACTTC. Encoded protein: CASSLAGGKQYF.

Only a few counts were recorded for this clonotype. The rearrangement uses TRBV29-1 and TRBJ2-6, with 8 bases aligning to TRBD1. The germline V gene encodes CDR1 SQVTM and CDR2 ANQGSEA. J lost 4 bases, V lost 6 bases, and 2 bases had no gene match. There are 13 residues in the CDR3. CDR3 in amino acids: CSVQGAGANVLTF. The CDR3 DNA follows: TGCAGCGTCCAGGGGGCCGGGGCCAACGTCCTGACTTTC.

The chain is built from TRBV15 and TRBJ1-2; perhaps TRBD1 as D (5 bases). This CDR3 has 14 amino acids. V lost 3 bases, J lost 4 bases, and 12 bases lay in between. Looked up from germline, CDR1 is LNHNV and CDR2 is YYDKDF (reference sequence). CDR3 nucleotide sequence: TGTGCCACCAGCAGCGGGACGGGGCGCTATGGCTACACCTTC. It encodes CATSSGTGRYGYTF. Looking up the rest from reference TRBV15 and TRBJ1-2 gives the full variable domain: DAMVIQNPRYQVTQFGKPVTLSCSQTLNHNVMYWYQQKSSQAPKLLFHYYDKDFNNEADTPDNFQSRRPNTSFCFLDIRSPGLGDTAMYLCATSSGTGRYGYTFGSGTRLTVV.

The sample holds many counts of this clonotype. CDR3 sequence (DNA): TGTGCCACCAGTACGACCGGGACAGCGCCTATTGCAACTAATGAAAAACTGTTTTTT. It encodes CATSTTGTAPIATNEKLFF. The rearrangement links TRBV15 to TRBJ1-4; 7 bases match TRBD1. The CDR3 length is 19 residues. J was trimmed by 0 bases and V by 6 bases; bases with no gene match: 16. Germline CDR1 and CDR2: LNHNV and YYDKDF (reference sequence).

This clonotype was counted many times. J is TRBJ2-5 and V is TRBV20-1; TRBD2 matches at 9 bases. CDR3 length: 15 residues. Germline loops: CDR1 DFQATT, CDR2 SNEGSKA (reference sequence). The V segment lost 5 bases and the J segment 5 bases; nucleotides outside the gene matches: 12. The CDR3: CSAGAASGAQETQYF. CDR3 DNA: TGCAGTGCTGGGGCGGCTAGCGGGGCCCAGGAGACCCAGTACTTC.

This clonotype was seen many times. This chain links TRBV24-1 with TRBJ2-7; D gene ambiguous. Per germline, CDR1 KGHDR and CDR2 SFDVKD. Trimming left V 0 bases short and J 9 bases short, with 11 bases between. The CDR3 is made up of 13 amino acids. CDR3 sequence: CATSDLGSVRQYF. The CDR3 nucleotides are TGTGCCACCAGTGATTTGGGCAGCGTACGGCAGTACTTC.